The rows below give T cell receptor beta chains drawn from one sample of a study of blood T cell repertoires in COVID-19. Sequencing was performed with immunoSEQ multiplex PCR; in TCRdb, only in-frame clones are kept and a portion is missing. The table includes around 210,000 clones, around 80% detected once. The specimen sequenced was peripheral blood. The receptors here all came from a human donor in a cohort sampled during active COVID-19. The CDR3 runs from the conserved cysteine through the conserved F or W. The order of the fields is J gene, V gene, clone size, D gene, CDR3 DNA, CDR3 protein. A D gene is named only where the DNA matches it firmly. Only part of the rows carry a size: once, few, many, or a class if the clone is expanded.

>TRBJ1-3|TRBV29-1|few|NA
TGCAGCGTTTGGGCAGCTGGAAACACCATATATTTT
CSVWAAGNTIYF
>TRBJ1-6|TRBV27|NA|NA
TGTGCCAGCGCGAGGATGGGGAGCTCCTATAATTCACCCCTCCACTTT
CASARMGSSYNSPLHF
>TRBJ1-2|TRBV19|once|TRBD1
TGTGCCAGTAGTATAACCCCTATTCAGGGGGCCTATGGCTACACCTTC
CASSITPIQGAYGYTF
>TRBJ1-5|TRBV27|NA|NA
TGTGCCAGCAGTCTTAGGGGGGGACTCCTCAATCAGCCCCAGCATTTT
CASSLRGGLLNQPQHF
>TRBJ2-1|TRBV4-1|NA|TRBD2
TGCGCCAGCAGACGGCAGGCTGCGCTTAGCGGGAGGGCCTGGGATGAGCAGTTCTTC
CASRRQAALSGRAWDEQFF
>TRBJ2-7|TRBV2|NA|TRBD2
TGTGCCAGTCTACCCCTAGCGGGATCCCACGAGCAGTACTTC
CASLPLAGSHEQYF
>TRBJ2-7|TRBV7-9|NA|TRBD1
TGTGCCAGCAGCTACCCAGGGGGTATGAACGAGCAGTACTTC
CASSYPGGMNEQYF
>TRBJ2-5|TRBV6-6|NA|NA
TGTGCCAGCGGGAGTACGGAGACCCAGTACTTC
CASGSTETQYF
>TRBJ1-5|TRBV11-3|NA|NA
TGTGCCAGCAGCTTAGGAACCGGGACTCTGCTCTATAGCAATCAGCCCCAGCATTTT
CASSLGTGTLLYSNQPQHF
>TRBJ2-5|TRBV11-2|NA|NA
TGTGCCAGCAGTCCAGGGGTTCAAGAGACCCAGTACTTC
CASSPGVQETQYF
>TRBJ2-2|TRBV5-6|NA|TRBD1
TGTGCCAGCAGCTTTTACAGGGGGAGGTCCGGGGAGCTGTTTTTT
CASSFYRGRSGELFF
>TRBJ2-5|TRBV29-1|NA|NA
TGCAGCGTTGTATGGGGAGTACTAGAGACCCAGTACTTC
CSVVWGVLETQYF
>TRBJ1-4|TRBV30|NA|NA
TGTGCCTGGAGTTACAGGGAGAATGAAAAACTGTTTTTT
CAWSYRENEKLFF
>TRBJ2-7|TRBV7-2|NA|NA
TGTGCCAGCACTCTCCCCGGGACTTCAACCTCCTACGAGCAGTACTTC
CASTLPGTSTSYEQYF
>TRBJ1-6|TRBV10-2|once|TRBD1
TGCGCCAGCAGCCCACTCACAGGGGTGAATTCACCCCTCCACTTT
CASSPLTGVNSPLHF
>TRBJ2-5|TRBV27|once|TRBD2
TGTGCCAGCAGTTTAAGGGCTAGCGGGGTCCAAGAGACCCAGTACTTC
CASSLRASGVQETQYF
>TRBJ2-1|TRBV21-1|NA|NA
TGTGCCAGCAGCAAAGTAATAATTGGACTAGCGCCCTCCTACAATGAGCAGTTCTTC
CASSKVIIGLAPSYNEQFF
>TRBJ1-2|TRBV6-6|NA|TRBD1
TGTGCCAGCAGTTACGGACAGGTCGGCTACACCTTC
CASSYGQVGYTF
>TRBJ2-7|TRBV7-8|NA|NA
TGTGCCAGCAGCTCCTCGGCGGCTGGCGAGCAGTACTTC
CASSSSAAGEQYF
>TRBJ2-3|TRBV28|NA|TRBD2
TGTGCCAGCAGTTTATCCAGCGGGAGGGAGCCAGATACGCAGTATTTT
CASSLSSGREPDTQYF
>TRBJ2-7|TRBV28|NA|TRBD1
TGTGCCAGCAGGCACACCTACAGGGGCCACTCCTACGAGCAGTACTTC
CASRHTYRGHSYEQYF
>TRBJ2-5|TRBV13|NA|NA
TGTGCCAGCAGTCAGGGGTTCTCGGGGACCCAGTACTTC
CASSQGFSGTQYF
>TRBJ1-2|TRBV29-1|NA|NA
TGCAGCGTTTTGGCGGACTATGGCTACACCTTC
CSVLADYGYTF
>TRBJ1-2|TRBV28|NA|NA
TGCGCCAGCTCGGAGCCCCTTAACTATGGCTACACCTTC
CASSEPLNYGYTF
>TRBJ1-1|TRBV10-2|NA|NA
TGCGCCAGCAGTGCCGACAGGAACACTGAAGCTTTCTTT
CASSADRNTEAFF
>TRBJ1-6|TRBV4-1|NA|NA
TGCGCCAGCAGCCAAGACGGAGGGAGCTCCTATAATTCACCCCTCCACTTT
CASSQDGGSSYNSPLHF